What follows are 25 T cell receptor beta chains derived from one specimen sequenced in a study of control samples from healthy donors and cancer patients. TCRdb's table, derived via immunoSEQ multiplex PCR, lists solely in-frame clones and lacks some. This sample has 150,000 to 180,000 clones; over 90% occur once, and the top ten carry approximately 2.5%. Sequencing was performed on blood. The receptors stem from a man in his fifties in good health.

The chain combines TRBV6-1 with TRBJ1-4; a possible D gene is TRBD1 (5 bases). This CDR3 is built from 13 residues. Germline V gene data show CDR1 as MNHNS and CDR2 as SASEGT. Trimming shortened V by 2 bases and J by 11 bases, and 12 bases separated the two germline ends. The chain's CDR3 is CASSETPGDKLFF. In DNA, the CDR3 is TGTGCCAGCAGTGAAACCCCCGGGGACAAACTGTTTTTT.

This clone was seen only once. This sequence joins TRBV28 and TRBJ1-3; D unclear. Trimming left V 6 bases short and J 4 bases short, with 16 bases between. This CDR3 spans 15 amino acids. Germline V gene lookup returns CDR1 MDHEN and CDR2 SYDVKM. CDR3 sequence reads: CASSPTVTRGNTIYF. The CDR3 nucleotides are TGTGCCAGCAGCCCTACAGTCACTAGGGGAAACACCATATATTTT.

This chain links TRBV19 with TRBJ1-6; D unresolved. Per germline, CDR1 LNHDA and CDR2 SQIVND (reference sequence). The CDR3 is made up of 14 amino acids. The V end lost 5 bases, the J end lost 7 bases, and 12 bases lay between the germline ends. This chain's CDR3 is CASSLYLQNSPLHF. CDR3 DNA: TGTGCCAGTAGTTTATACCTGCAGAATTCACCCCTCCACTTT.

The rearrangement joins TRBV28 to TRBJ1-5; D unresolved. The CDR3 runs to 17 residues. The germline V gene encodes CDR1 MDHEN and CDR2 SYDVKM. V gave up 6 bases and J gave up 1 base, with 19 bases separating them. CDR3 DNA: TGTGCCAGCAGAACGGGAAAAGGGTTAGCAAGCAATCAGCCCCAGCATTTT. Translated, it gives CASRTGKGLASNQPQHF.

This chain connects TRBV7-2 to TRBJ2-3, with D uncertain. The CDR3 loop spans 12 amino acids. The ends were cut back, 5 bases at V and 3 bases at J, with 6 bases in the middle. Per germline, CDR1 SGHTA and CDR2 FQGNSA. CDR3 bases: TGTGCCAGCAGCATCCTAACAGATACGCAGTATTTT. This sequence encodes CASSILTDTQYF.

J is TRBJ2-1 and V is TRBV5-1, with TRBD2 matching over 8 bases. The CDR3 extends over 19 amino acids. Per germline, CDR1 SGHRS and CDR2 YFSETQ. The trim removed 3 bases at V and 1 base at J, leaving 15 bases unmatched. Here the CDR3 DNA reads TGCGCCAGCAGCTCCCCTTCTGTGGCGGGAGGTTATTCCTACAATGAGCAGTTCTTC. Translating it yields CASSSPSVAGGYSYNEQFF.

The V and J genes are TRBV7-9 and TRBJ2-3, with 9 nucleotides matching TRBD2. Germline loops: CDR1 SEHNR, CDR2 FQNEAQ (reference sequence). V was clipped by 3 bases and J by 5 bases; unmatched bases: 9. The CDR3 consists of 16 residues. The CDR3 nucleotides are TGTGCCAGCAGCTTTAAGGCGGGAGGGCCAGTAGATACGCAGTATTTT. As protein: CASSFKAGGPVDTQYF.

V and J are TRBV6-2 or TRBV6-3 and TRBJ2-3; 10 positions agree with TRBD2. Trimming at V came to 2 bases and at J to 0 bases, leaving 8 bases not matched to a gene. This CDR3 has 18 residues. The germline V gene has CDR1 MNHEY and CDR2 SVGEGT. The CDR3 sequence is CASSYEAGGPTSTDTQYF. For the CDR3, the DNA is TGTGCCAGCAGTTACGAAGCGGGAGGGCCCACTAGCACAGATACGCAGTATTTT.

V gene TRBV10-3 combines with J gene TRBJ1-1; 9 bases are shared with TRBD1. CDR3 length: 18 amino acids. Germline loops: CDR1 ENHRY, CDR2 SYGVKD. J gave up 1 base and V 7 bases, and 16 bases lay outside the gene matches. CDR3 residues: CAITYIVGQGWENTEAFF. As DNA, the CDR3 is TGTGCCATCACCTACATTGTGGGACAGGGCTGGGAGAACACTGAAGCTTTCTTT.

Comment on this clone: The same CDR3 can be traced to other DNA sequences in this sample. The chain couples TRBV3-1 (or the pseudogene TRBV3-2) to TRBJ2-3; TRBD2 matches at 10 bases. V shed 3 bases, J shed 4 bases, and the junction held 4 bases outside the gene matches. Germline assignment: CDR1 LGHDT and CDR2 YNNKEL (reference sequence). The CDR3 consists of 15 residues. The CDR3 DNA is TGTGCCAGCAGCCAGCTAGCGGGAGTCGCAGATACGCAGTATTTT. Amino acids: CASSQLAGVADTQYF.

CDR3 DNA sequence: TGCGCCAGCAGCTTGGCCCTAGCGGGAAGGTACAATGAGCAGTTCTTC. Amino acid sequence: CASSLALAGRYNEQFF. The chain uses TRBV5-1 and TRBJ2-1; TRBD2 aligns across 9 bases. The CDR3 totals 16 residues. Looked up from germline, CDR1 is SGHRS and CDR2 is YFSETQ. J was trimmed by 4 bases and V by 0 bases; bases with no gene match: 5.

The chain carries TRBV28 and TRBJ2-5, with TRBD1 matching 8 bases. Germline CDR1 and CDR2: MDHEN and SYDVKM. With 6 bases clipped from V and 5 bases from J, the junction kept 8 bases outside the gene matches. This CDR3 comprises 14 residues. CDR3 sequence: CASRRQGMWETQYF. The CDR3 coding sequence is TGTGCCAGCAGGCGACAGGGGATGTGGGAGACCCAGTACTTC.

Note on this clone: One end of the junction does not line up with germline, which may come from a read error. The rearrangement uses TRBV15 and TRBJ2-5; 7 positions match TRBD2. Germline V gives CDR1 LNHNV, CDR2 YYDKDF (reference sequence). This CDR3 has 12 amino acids. CDR3 sequence (DNA): TGTGCCACCCGCAGCGGGGAGGAGACCCAGTACTTC. This encodes CATRSGEETQYF.

This clone has a single count. V usage is TRBV9 and J usage is TRBJ1-4, with D uncertain. The germline V gene has CDR1 SGDLS and CDR2 YYNGEE. Trimming pared 0 bases from V and 8 bases from J, leaving 17 bases between. CDR3 length: 16 amino acids. The CDR3 loop is CASSVGPSRIGEKLFF. The CDR3 DNA follows: TGTGCCAGCAGCGTAGGGCCCTCCAGAATAGGGGAAAAACTGTTTTTT.

This clone was seen only once. The chain joins TRBV4-2 to TRBJ2-7, with D perhaps TRBD2 (6 bases). V lost 8 bases to trimming and J lost 3 bases, with 17 bases between them. Germline values: CDR1 LGHNA, CDR2 YNFKEQ. The CDR3 extends over 14 amino acids. CDR3 protein: CASGTGVRNYEQYF. CDR3 in DNA: TGTGCCAGCGGCACGGGGGTAAGGAACTACGAGCAGTACTTC.

The chain recombines TRBV3-1 (or the pseudogene TRBV3-2) with TRBJ2-3; no reliable D call. V was shortened by 4 bases and J by 2 bases, with 7 bases between the two germline ends. Per germline, CDR1 LGHDT and CDR2 YNNKEL (reference sequence). The CDR3 sequence is 13 residues long. The chain's CDR3 is CASSLLYTDTQYF. CDR3 sequence (DNA): TGTGCCAGCAGCCTCCTCTACACAGATACGCAGTATTTT.

V and J are TRBV19 and TRBJ2-3, with D perhaps matching TRBD1 (6 bases). Trimming took off 3 bases at V and 7 bases at J, with 11 bases between the two ends. The CDR3 consists of 13 residues. Germline values: CDR1 LNHDA, CDR2 SQIVND (reference sequence). The CDR3 loop is CASSIPGENTQYF. The DNA of the CDR3 is TGTGCCAGTAGTATCCCAGGGGAGAATACGCAGTATTTT.

This rearrangement joins TRBV6-5 to TRBJ1-5, with D uncertain. This CDR3 region has 15 residues. CDR1 is MNHEY and CDR2 is SVGAGI in the germline V gene. Trimming cost V 2 bases and J 0 bases, with 8 bases left between them. In DNA, the CDR3 is TGTGCCAGCAGTTACACCGGCAATAGCAATCAGCCCCAGCATTTT. It translates to CASSYTGNSNQPQHF.

The chain links TRBV10-3 to TRBJ2-5; D is unclear. V lost 3 bases and J lost 2, with 7 bases in between. The CDR3 runs 13 residues. The V gene's germline CDR1 is ENHRY and CDR2 SYGVKD. In DNA, the CDR3 is TGTGCCATCAGTGATGGGCAGCAAGAGACCCAGTACTTC. It specifies CAISDGQQETQYF.

CDR3 in amino acids: CASSQGTTGELFF. The CDR3, as DNA: TGTGCCAGCAGCCAAGGGACCACCGGGGAGCTGTTTTTT. This sequence joins TRBV28 and TRBJ2-2; D is possibly TRBD1 or TRBD2 (5 bases each). CDR1 is MDHEN, CDR2 SYDVKM, per germline. The CDR3 totals 13 residues. Trimming pared 6 bases from V and 4 bases from J, leaving 9 bases between.

In this sample, this clone turned up once. The genes are TRBV18 and TRBJ1-4; D is ambiguous. Germline loops: CDR1 KGHSH, CDR2 LQKENI. The CDR3 extends over 16 amino acids. Between the trimmed V and J ends, which lost 3 bases and 4 bases, there was a span of 15 bases. CDR3 sequence (DNA): TGTGCCAGCTCACCGATCTTGGCCGATCTTAATGAAAAACTGTTTTTT. Its translation is CASSPILADLNEKLFF.

V gene TRBV29-1 combines with J gene TRBJ2-7; a possible D gene is TRBD2 (6 bases). This CDR3 is 14 amino acids long. Germline V lookup: CDR1 SQVTM, CDR2 ANQGSEA. With 1 base removed from V and 3 bases from J, the gap between germline ends came to 13 bases. The CDR3 DNA sequence: TGCAGCGTTGAAGGCAGGAGGGGTGGCTACGAGCAGTACTTC. It encodes CSVEGRRGGYEQYF.

This clone was counted a single time. J is TRBJ1-2 and V is TRBV28, with unresolved D. Germline-derived CDR1 and CDR2 are MDHEN and SYDVKM. The CDR3 totals 16 residues. Trimming took off 3 bases at V and 1 base at J, with 15 bases between the two ends. This CDR3 is CASSFSRAEINYGYTF. As DNA, the CDR3 is TGTGCCAGCAGTTTTAGTAGGGCAGAGATTAACTATGGCTACACCTTC.

This chain joins TRBV11-2 and TRBJ2-7, with 8 positions matching TRBD1. From germline, CDR1 is SGHAT and CDR2 FQNNGV. The trim removed 3 bases at V and 3 bases at J, leaving 4 bases unmatched. The CDR3 consists of 14 residues. The CDR3 nucleotides read TGTGCCAGCAGCTTCATCGACAGGGGCTACGAGCAGTACTTC. Encoded protein: CASSFIDRGYEQYF. The whole variable domain, remainder taken from reference TRBV11-2 and TRBJ2-7, is EAGVAQSPRYKIIEKRQSVAFWCNPISGHATLYWYQQILGQGPKLLIQFQNNGVVDDSQLPKDRFSAERLKGVDSTLKIQPAKLEDSAVYLCASSFIDRGYEQYFGPGTRLTVT.

This chain connects TRBV6-1 to TRBJ1-3, with D hard to call. Trimming shortened V by 0 bases and J by 0 bases, and 9 bases separated the two germline ends. The germline V gene encodes CDR1 MNHNS and CDR2 SASEGT. The CDR3 runs to 16 residues. The CDR3 coding sequence is TGTGCCAGCAGTGAAGCGGCCCGAGTCTCTGGAAACACCATATATTTT. Its translation is CASSEAARVSGNTIYF.